These T cell receptor beta chains were read from a single sample in a study of spatial heterogeneity in lung cancer. One entry per CDR3 protein results from TCRdb running MiXCR on the 5' RACE reads. The table includes about 16,000 distinct CDR3 sequences, 5.5% to 7% detected once. This material consisted of PBMCs, taken at follow-up. These receptors all stem from a male donor with early-stage non-small cell lung cancer. Each CDR3 is given with its conserved first and last residue. The D gene is left open where the match is weak. A row's size may be missing; if present it is once, few, many or a size class.

v_call	clone_size	d_call	j_call	cdr3_length	cdr3_aa	cdr3_nt
TRBV6-5	many	.	TRBJ2-2	11	CASTRGGELFF	TGTGCCAGCACTCGGGGCGGGGAGCTGTTTTTT
TRBV7-9	many	.	TRBJ2-3	15	CASSNQQGVTDTQYF	TGTGCCAGCAGCAACCAGCAAGGGGTCACAGATACGCAGTATTTT
TRBV15	many	TRBD1	TRBJ2-7	13	CATSWDRGGEQYF	TGTGCCACCAGCTGGGACAGGGGGGGCGAGCAGTACTTC
TRBV7-2	many	TRBD2	TRBJ2-7	16	CASSVRLAGTSYEQYF	TGTGCCAGCAGCGTCCGACTAGCGGGGACCTCCTACGAGCAGTACTTC
TRBV27	few	TRBD2	TRBJ2-7	15	CASSAWTSGTYEQYF	TGTGCCAGCAGTGCGTGGACTAGCGGGACCTACGAGCAGTACTTC
TRBV28	many	.	TRBJ2-1	11	CASSEANEQFF	TGTGCCAGCAGTGAAGCCAATGAGCAGTTCTTC
TRBV7-8	many	.	TRBJ1-1	14	CASSLENRYTEAFF	TGTGCCAGCAGCTTAGAAAACAGATACACTGAAGCTTTCTTT
TRBV28	many	TRBD1	TRBJ2-7	14	CASGDPGQTYEQYF	TGTGCCAGCGGAGATCCGGGACAGACCTACGAGCAGTACTTC
TRBV12-3/TRBV12-4	many	TRBD1	TRBJ2-7	17	CASSPSPIRDRNYEQYF	TGTGCCAGCAGTCCCAGCCCCATCCGGGACAGGAACTACGAGCAGTACTTC
TRBV28	many	TRBD2	TRBJ2-1	14	CASTGAGGPNEQFF	TGTGCCAGCACCGGGGCGGGAGGTCCCAATGAGCAGTTCTTC
TRBV18	many	.	TRBJ1-5	13	CASSPGGDQPQHF	TGTGCCAGCTCGCCTGGGGGGGATCAGCCCCAGCATTTT
TRBV30	many	TRBD1	TRBJ2-7	14	CAWEVRDRGYEQYF	TGTGCCTGGGAGGTCAGGGACAGGGGCTACGAGCAGTACTTC
TRBV5-1	few	.	TRBJ2-1	14	CASSLVGRVNEQFF	TGCGCCAGCAGCTTGGTGGGCAGGGTGAATGAGCAGTTCTTC
TRBV7-9	many	.	TRBJ2-3	14	CASSSALRADTQYF	TGTGCCAGCAGCTCTGCCCTGAGGGCAGATACGCAGTATTTT
TRBV7-2	many	.	TRBJ1-5	14	CASSLSGRNQPQHF	TGTGCCAGCAGCTTATCGGGGAGGAATCAGCCCCAGCATTTT
TRBV12-3/TRBV12-4	few	.	TRBJ2-7	13	CASSLAARGEQYF	TGTGCCAGCAGTTTAGCGGCCCGGGGCGAGCAGTACTTC
TRBV5-1	many	.	TRBJ1-4	16	CASSLAGSMAAGKLFF	TGCGCCAGCAGCTTGGCCGGGAGTATGGCAGCTGGAAAACTGTTTTTT
TRBV6-5	.	.	TRBJ1-2	15	CASSYRVDGDYGYTF	TGTGCCAGCAGTTACCGGGTGGACGGAGACTATGGCTACACCTTC
TRBV7-2	many	TRBD2	TRBJ2-1	14	CASKGGGSYNEQFF	TGTGCCTCAAAGGGCGGGGGTTCCTACAATGAGCAGTTCTTC
TRBV2	many	.	TRBJ2-2	15	CASTTGTPVSGELFF	TGTGCCAGCACCACCGGGACACCGGTGTCCGGGGAGCTGTTTTTT
TRBV11-2	medium-sized	.	TRBJ2-2	12	CASSPNTGELFF	TGTGCCAGCAGCCCCAACACCGGGGAGCTGTTTTTT
TRBV6-2/TRBV6-3	many	TRBD2	TRBJ2-7	16	CASSYRGTSRPYEQYF	TGTGCCAGCAGTTACCGAGGGACTAGCCGGCCCTACGAGCAGTACTTC
TRBV6-2/TRBV6-3	many	.	TRBJ1-5	13	CASSYDSNQPQHF	TGTGCCAGCAGTTATGACAGCAATCAGCCCCAGCATTTT
TRBV7-8	many	.	TRBJ1-4	16	CASSAKRTPSNEKLFF	TGTGCCAGCAGCGCAAAACGGACCCCCTCTAATGAAAAACTGTTTTTT
TRBV7-9	.	.	TRBJ2-2	13	CASSTGPTGELFF	TGTGCCAGCAGCACGGGACCCACCGGGGAGCTGTTTTTT
TRBV28	many	TRBD1	TRBJ2-7	12	CASGLTGGEQYF	TGTGCCAGCGGGCTTACAGGGGGCGAGCAGTACTTC
TRBV7-9	medium-sized	TRBD1	TRBJ2-7	13	CASSLSPSGGRKF	TGTGCCAGCAGCTTATCGCCCTCAGGGGGACGCAAGTTC
TRBV6-5	many	.	TRBJ1-1	15	CASRDRQNMNTEAFF	TGTGCCAGCAGGGATCGACAGAACATGAACACTGAAGCTTTCTTT
TRBV12-3/TRBV12-4	medium-sized	.	TRBJ2-3	17	CASSQNVRSAKTDTQYF	TGTGCCAGCAGCCAGAATGTTAGGAGCGCTAAAACAGATACGCAGTATTTT
TRBV7-9	few	.	TRBJ1-4	18	CASSLGLTGDSTNEKLFF	TGTGCCAGCAGCTTAGGTCTCACCGGGGATAGCACTAATGAAAAACTGTTTTTT
TRBV28	.	.	TRBJ2-7	13	CASSSVSSYEQYF	TGTGCCAGCAGTTCAGTCAGCTCCTACGAGCAGTACTTC
TRBV6-5	many	.	TRBJ2-7	14	CASTPDFGVGEQYF	TGTGCCAGCACCCCGGACTTTGGGGTGGGCGAGCAGTACTTC
TRBV5-1	many	.	TRBJ2-1	14	CASSGQGGENEQFF	TGCGCCAGCAGCGGGCAGGGAGGTGAGAATGAGCAGTTCTTC
TRBV19	once	.	TRBJ2-1	15	CASSIGPLEGNEQFF	TGTGCCAGTAGTATAGGGCCCCTGGAAGGGAATGAGCAGTTCTTC
TRBV5-6	many	.	TRBJ2-4	16	CASSTWSRAAKNIQYF	TGTGCCAGCAGCACCTGGTCGCGGGCGGCCAAAAACATTCAGTACTTC
TRBV5-5	many	TRBD1	TRBJ1-5	14	CASSLQGSNQPQHF	TGTGCCAGCAGCTTACAGGGGAGCAATCAGCCCCAGCATTTT
TRBV15	many	.	TRBJ2-1	13	CATSRDLGFEQFF	TGTGCCACCAGCAGAGATCTAGGGTTTGAGCAGTTCTTC
TRBV10-3	many	.	TRBJ1-2	14	CAISEGQGGYGYTF	TGTGCCATCAGTGAGGGTCAGGGTGGCTATGGCTACACCTTC
TRBV11-3	few	.	TRBJ2-1	18	CASSLAHWGPASYNEQFF	TGTGCCAGCAGCTTAGCCCACTGGGGACCGGCCTCCTACAATGAGCAGTTCTTC
TRBV10-3	many	.	TRBJ2-7	13	CAIRGRLSYEQYF	TGTGCCATCCGCGGGCGGCTGAGCTACGAGCAGTACTTC
TRBV6-1	.	.	TRBJ2-7	12	CASSRLFYEQYF	TGTGCCAGCAGCCGCCTGTTCTACGAGCAGTACTTC
TRBV19	few	.	TRBJ2-5	11	CASSDRGTQYF	TGTGCCAGTAGCGACCGAGGGACCCAGTACTTC
TRBV28	many	.	TRBJ2-7	14	CASSPSQGPSEQYF	TGTGCCAGCAGCCCATCGCAGGGGCCTTCCGAGCAGTACTTC
TRBV20-1	few	TRBD2	TRBJ2-3	14	CSAGRAGAADTQYF	TGCAGTGCTGGAAGAGCGGGAGCGGCAGATACGCAGTATTTT
TRBV4-3	few	.	TRBJ2-1	16	CASSQNEPPYYNEQFF	TGCGCCAGCAGCCAAAACGAACCACCCTACTACAATGAGCAGTTCTTC
TRBV7-2	many	.	TRBJ2-6	16	CASSPNVGFGANVLTF	TGTGCCAGCAGCCCGAATGTGGGGTTTGGGGCCAACGTCCTGACTTTC
TRBV29-1	many	TRBD1	TRBJ2-1	16	CSVSGLPTGRYNEQFF	TGCAGCGTTTCGGGGCTCCCGACAGGGCGGTACAATGAGCAGTTCTTC
TRBV4-1	many	TRBD2	TRBJ2-5	15	CASSPGLAGDETQYF	TGCGCCAGCAGCCCCGGACTAGCGGGTGATGAGACCCAGTACTTC